A single sample gave rise to the 19 T cell receptor beta chains below, sequenced in a study of shared clonotypes between healthy human individuals. The assay was immunoSEQ multiplex PCR, and TCRdb's table has in-frame clones only and misses some. The sample lists about 680,000 clones, about 91% occurring once. CD8 cells regarded as naive lacked CD45RO, were positively chosen for CCR7, and omitted terminally differentiated effector memory CD45RA+ cells. The sequenced sample was naive CD8+ T cells sorted from blood. The source of these receptors is a man aged 25 to 45 in good health.

This rearrangement joins TRBV28 to TRBJ2-3; D perhaps matches TRBD2 (6 bases). This CDR3 is 16 amino acids long. From germline, CDR1 is MDHEN and CDR2 SYDVKM. The V end was cut by 4 bases, the J end by 3 bases, with 17 bases between. The CDR3 DNA reads TGTGCCAGCAGTTACCTGACTAGTCTAGGAACAGATACGCAGTATTTT. This translates into CASSYLTSLGTDTQYF.

This sequence joins TRBV7-9 and TRBJ2-7; D is unresolved. The CDR3 sequence is 11 residues long. The ends were cut back, 4 bases at V and 7 bases at J, with 8 bases in the middle. Germline loops: CDR1 SEHNR, CDR2 FQNEAQ (reference sequence). The CDR3 nucleotides read TGTGCCAGCAGCTCCCTAAGGGAGCAGTACTTC. This gives the protein CASSSLREQYF.

V and J are TRBV19 and TRBJ1-1; 7 bases match TRBD1. The CDR3 runs 13 residues. Germline V gene lookup returns CDR1 LNHDA and CDR2 SQIVND (reference sequence). V gave up 7 bases and J gave up 1 base; unmatched junction bases: 3. CDR3 DNA sequence: TGTGCCAGTACCCACAGGGGGAACACTGAAGCTTTCTTT. Translated, it gives CASTHRGNTEAFF.

The J gene is TRBJ2-7, the V gene TRBV27; D gene uncertain. CDR3 size: 13 residues. The germline CDR1 and CDR2 sequences are MNHEY and SMNVEV (reference sequence). V was trimmed by 8 bases and J by 0 bases, leaving 11 bases between them. CDR3 DNA sequence: TGTGCCAGCGGGTACAGCTACTCCTACGAGCAGTACTTC. It translates to CASGYSYSYEQYF.

V is TRBV5-5 and J is TRBJ1-4; D not certain. The CDR3 consists of 15 residues. CDR1 and CDR2 from the germline V gene are SGHKS and YYEKEE (reference sequence). V lost 1 base and J 4 bases, leaving 11 bases between the germline ends. CDR3 bases: TGTGCCAGCAGCTTGTTGGGCAACCTTAATGAAAAACTGTTTTTT. It is translated as CASSLLGNLNEKLFF. Supplemented by reference TRBV5-5 and TRBJ1-4, the full variable domain reads DAGVTQSPTHLIKTRGQQVTLRCSPISGHKSVSWYQQVLGQGPQFIFQYYEKEERGRGNFPDRFSARQFPNYSSELNVNALLLGDSALYLCASSLLGNLNEKLFFGSGTQLSVL.

The V call is TRBV9, the J call TRBJ2-1; no clear D gene. This CDR3 has 16 amino acids. Germline assignment: CDR1 SGDLS and CDR2 YYNGEE. The V end lost 0 bases, the J end lost 2 bases, and 12 bases lay between the germline ends. The CDR3 DNA is TGTGCCAGCAGCGTAGACAGAAAAAGTGCCTACAATGAGCAGTTCTTC. It translates to CASSVDRKSAYNEQFF. The entire variable domain, with the rest obtained from reference TRBV9 and TRBJ2-1, is as follows: DSGVTQTPKHLITATGQRVTLRCSPRSGDLSVYWYQQSLDQGLQFLIQYYNGEERAKGNILERFSAQQFPDLHSELNLSSLELGDSALYFCASSVDRKSAYNEQFFGPGTRLTVL.

In the case of this clone: Other DNA sequences in the same sample also yield this CDR3. The chain combines TRBV6-5 with TRBJ2-3, with D hard to call. This CDR3 is built from 13 residues. V lost 2 bases, J lost 0 bases, and 3 bases lay in between. Germline CDR1 is MNHEY and CDR2 is SVGAGI. The CDR3 DNA is TGTGCCAGCAGTTACGCGAGCACAGATACGCAGTATTTT. This encodes CASSYASTDTQYF.

The chain couples TRBV12-5 to TRBJ1-1; D gene unclear. The CDR3 has 13 amino acids. CDR1 LGHNT and CDR2 FRNRAP come from the germline V gene. V dropped 6 bases and J dropped 5 bases, with 13 bases sitting between them. CDR3 protein: CASGLEGMTEAFF. CDR3 bases: TGTGCTAGTGGCCTGGAGGGCATGACTGAAGCTTTCTTT.

This clone was detected only once. The identical CDR3 is also encoded by other nucleotide sequences in the sample. The chain is built from TRBV7-9 and TRBJ2-1; D call uncertain. The CDR3 totals 12 residues. The V and J ends lost 2 bases and 8 bases respectively, with 7 bases between them. Germline V gives CDR1 SEHNR, CDR2 FQNEAQ (reference sequence). CDR3 sequence (DNA): TGTGCCAGCAGCTTAAGAGGAGATGAGCAGTTCTTC. Amino acids: CASSLRGDEQFF.

The genes are TRBV27 and TRBJ2-7, with 10 bases that match TRBD1. V lost 7 bases to trimming and J lost 1 base; unmatched junction nucleotides: 7. CDR3 length equals 15 residues. In germline, CDR1 is MNHEY, CDR2 SMNVEV (reference sequence). DNA for the CDR3: TGTGCCAGCACCCCCCTGGGACAGGGGTCCTACGAGCAGTACTTC. Its protein is CASTPLGQGSYEQYF.

This chain uses TRBV6-6 with TRBJ2-5; TRBD2 matches at 8 bases. This CDR3 has 15 amino acids. CDR1 MNHNY and CDR2 SVGAGI come from the germline V gene (reference sequence). V dropped 5 bases and J dropped 1; count of bases not matched to a gene: 6. CDR3 in DNA: TGTGCCAGCAGTCCCTTAGCGGGGTCCCAAGAGACCCAGTACTTC. It codes for CASSPLAGSQETQYF.

On this clone itself: The sample has other DNA sequences that encode this CDR3 too. The genes are TRBV27 and TRBJ2-7, with D maybe TRBD1 (5 bases). The CDR3 is 13 amino acids. The V and J ends lost 5 bases and 3 bases respectively, with 11 bases between them. The germline gives CDR1 MNHEY, CDR2 SMNVEV (reference sequence). The CDR3 region has the DNA TGTGCCAGCAGTCCGCGGACAAGCTACGAGCAGTACTTC. It yields the protein CASSPRTSYEQYF.

This clone was detected only once. The chain employs TRBV7-9 and TRBJ2-3; D unresolved. V lost 1 base to trimming and J lost 2 bases, with 7 bases between them. Per the germline V gene, CDR1 is SEHNR and CDR2 is FQNEAQ (reference sequence). CDR3 length equals 14 residues. The CDR3 sequence is CASSLVLATDTQYF. CDR3 nucleotide sequence: TGTGCCAGCAGCTTAGTATTGGCCACAGATACGCAGTATTTT.

V usage is TRBV5-4 and J usage is TRBJ1-2; 8 nucleotides match TRBD1. The germline V gene has CDR1 SGHNT and CDR2 YYREEE (reference sequence). CDR3 size: 15 residues. The V gene end was trimmed by 1 base and the J gene end by 3 bases; junction bases not matched to a gene: 5. The CDR3 region has the DNA TGTGCCAGCAGCTTGAGACAGGGGCAGGACTATGGCTACACCTTC. Protein: CASSLRQGQDYGYTF.

V is TRBV14 and J is TRBJ1-2, with 9 positions matching TRBD1. The length of the CDR3 is 16 residues. V shed 1 base, J shed 7 bases, and the junction held 10 bases outside the gene matches. Germline CDR1 is SGHDN and CDR2 is FVKESK. In DNA, the CDR3 is TGTGCCAGCAGCCAAGTAGGGGGGACAGGGCCGGCTGGCTACACCTTC. It yields the protein CASSQVGGTGPAGYTF.

This rearrangement joins TRBV4-3 to TRBJ2-1; 7 nucleotides match TRBD2. This CDR3 region has 15 residues. Germline CDR1 and CDR2: LGHNA and YSLEER. V gave up 4 bases and J gave up 3 bases; unmatched junction bases: 6. The CDR3 sequence: CASSPNVAGYNEQFF. In DNA, the CDR3 is TGCGCCAGCAGCCCCAACGTAGCGGGCTACAATGAGCAGTTCTTC.

The gene calls are TRBV10-3 and TRBJ2-2; D gene ambiguous. Germline V gives CDR1 ENHRY, CDR2 SYGVKD. V lost 0 bases, J lost 6 bases, and 8 bases lay in between. This CDR3 contains 14 residues. The CDR3 coding sequence is TGTGCCATCAGTGAGTCCAGGTTTGCCGGGGAGCTGTTTTTT. The encoded protein is CAISESRFAGELFF.

J is TRBJ2-2 and V is TRBV23-1, with D perhaps TRBD1 (5 bases). TRBV23-1 qualifies as an ORF whose function is uncertain. Trimming cost V 7 bases and J 8 bases, with 26 bases left between them. This CDR3 has 17 amino acids. The CDR3 here is CASTQGSSQPCTGELFF. The CDR3 nucleotides are TGCGCCAGCACCCAGGGTTCGTCTCAACCCTGCACGGGGGAGCTGTTTTTT.

This sequence joins TRBV4-2 and TRBJ2-7; 10 bases agree with TRBD2. The germline CDR1 and CDR2 sequences are LGHNA and YNFKEQ. The V gene end was trimmed by 2 bases and the J gene end by 5 bases; junction bases not matched to a gene: 18. This CDR3 region has 19 residues. CDR3 region: CASSQPPYEREGRSDEQYF. DNA of the CDR3: TGTGCCAGCAGCCAACCCCCTTATGAGCGGGAGGGCCGGAGTGACGAGCAGTACTTC.